These 9 T cell receptor beta chains originate from one sample sequenced in a study of T cells in Graves' hyperthyroidism and ophthalmopathy. The CDR3 regions of TCR beta were amplified from RNA transcripts. With the HTBI primer set, the TCR CDR3 went through a first round of RT-PCR. TCRdb passed the multiplex PCR reads through MiXCR, listing each CDR3 protein once. This sample has about 540,000 distinct CDR3 sequences, with roughly 50% found just once. Input material: peripheral blood or thyroid tissue (not recorded which). The receptors were sampled from a woman between 18 and 29 years old with Graves' hyperthyroidism.

The rearrangement links TRBV6-4 to TRBJ2-2, with D possibly being TRBD2 (6 bases). V gave up 2 bases and J gave up 3 bases, with 16 bases separating them. This CDR3 has 17 amino acids. The germline V gene encodes CDR1 MRHNA and CDR2 SNTAGT. CDR3 in amino acids: CASSDLVGGNDTGELFF. The CDR3 DNA follows: TGTGCCAGCAGTGACCTCGTGGGCGGGAATGACACCGGGGAGCTGTTTTTT.

J is TRBJ1-5 and V is TRBV30; D is perhaps TRBD1 (6 bases). Between the trimmed V and J ends, which lost 8 bases and 0 bases, there was a span of 11 bases. Germline-derived CDR1 and CDR2 are GTSNPN and SVGIG (reference sequence). There are 13 residues in the CDR3. The CDR3 sequence is CAAAGDSNQPQHF. CDR3 nucleotides: TGTGCCGCCGCAGGGGATAGCAATCAGCCCCAGCATTTT. Supplemented by reference TRBV30 and TRBJ1-5, the full variable domain reads SQTIHQWPATLVQPVGSPLSLECTVEGTSNPNLYWYRQAAGRGLQLLFYSVGIGQISSEVPQNLSASRPQDRQFILSSKKLLLSDSGFYLCAAAGDSNQPQHFGDGTRLSIL.

This clonotype has just a few counts. The rearrangement joins TRBV7-9 to TRBJ2-2, with D perhaps matching TRBD1 or TRBD2 (5 bases each). Germline loops: CDR1 SEHNR, CDR2 FQNEAQ (reference sequence). The CDR3 covers 15 residues. Trimming took 5 bases from V and 0 from J, leaving 10 bases between them. The CDR3 sequence: CASSDRGANTGELFF. In nucleotides, the CDR3 is TGTGCCAGCAGCGATCGGGGCGCGAACACCGGGGAGCTGTTTTTT.

This clonotype has only a few counts. The chain recombines TRBV2 with TRBJ1-5; maybe TRBD1 (5 bases). V was cut by 6 bases and J by 6 bases, with 15 bases left in between. Germline CDR1 reads SNHLY; CDR2 reads FYNNEI. The CDR3 is made up of 14 amino acids. The CDR3 loop is CASSLTGGLQPQHF. The CDR3 DNA reads as TGTGCCAGCAGCCTGACGGGGGGACTTCAGCCCCAGCATTTT.

The chain recombines TRBV2 with TRBJ1-2; 9 nucleotides align to TRBD1. The V and J ends lost 4 bases and 10 bases, in that order; junction bases with no gene match: 7. Germline V gene sequence: CDR1 SNHLY, CDR2 FYNNEI. The CDR3 has 13 residues. CDR3 residues: CASSAPDRGAYTF. As DNA, the CDR3 is TGTGCCAGCAGTGCCCCGGACAGGGGAGCCTACACCTTC.

The chain is built from TRBV19 and TRBJ2-6; tentative D call: TRBD2 (6 bases). The CDR3 spans 16 residues. Trimming shortened V by 1 base and J by 4 bases, and 11 bases separated the two germline ends. Germline V gene lookup returns CDR1 LNHDA and CDR2 SQIVND (reference sequence). The CDR3 DNA follows: TGTGCCAGTAGTATAGTTGGGGGGTCCGGGGCCAACGTCCTGACTTTC. The encoded protein is CASSIVGGSGANVLTF.

This clonotype was seen more than once but under ten times. The rearrangement uses TRBV7-8 and TRBJ1-5; D may be TRBD1 (5 bases). Germline V gene sequence: CDR1 SGHVS, CDR2 FQNEAQ. The V and J ends lost 6 bases and 2 bases respectively, with 20 bases between them. The CDR3 sequence is 17 residues long. In DNA form, the CDR3 reads TGTGCCAGCAGTAGCACCGGGACGCCGGGGGGCAATCAGCCCCAGCATTTT. This codes for CASSSTGTPGGNQPQHF.

Comment on this clonotype: Without the conserved terminal phenylalanine or tryptophan, this CDR3 likely stems from a read error. The genes are TRBV10-3 and TRBJ2-7, with 8 bases identical to TRBD2. The CDR3 totals 14 residues. The V gene's germline CDR1 is ENHRY and CDR2 SYGVKD. Trimming at V came to 10 bases and at J to 0 bases, leaving 8 bases not matched to a gene. CDR3 amino acids: CASTDSGASYEQYL. CDR3 coding DNA: TGTGCCAGCACGGATAGCGGGGCCTCCTACGAGCAGTACCTC.

The chain carries TRBV11-1 and TRBJ1-3; D not certain. Trimming took off 4 bases at V and 8 bases at J, with 18 bases between the two ends. Per germline, CDR1 SGHAT and CDR2 FQDESV (reference sequence). The CDR3 has 15 amino acids. Here the CDR3 reads CASSYSGREADTIYF. Here the CDR3 DNA reads TGTGCCAGCAGCTATAGCGGGAGGGAGGCTGACACCATATATTTT.